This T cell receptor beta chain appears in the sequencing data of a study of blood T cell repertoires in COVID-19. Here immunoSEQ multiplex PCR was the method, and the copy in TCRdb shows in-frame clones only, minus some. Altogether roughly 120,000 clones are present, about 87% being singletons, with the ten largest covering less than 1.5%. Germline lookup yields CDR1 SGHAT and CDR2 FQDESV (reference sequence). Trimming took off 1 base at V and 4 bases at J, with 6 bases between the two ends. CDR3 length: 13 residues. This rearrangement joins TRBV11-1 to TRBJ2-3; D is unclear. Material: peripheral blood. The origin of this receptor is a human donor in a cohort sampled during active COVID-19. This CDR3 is CASSLGSADTQYF. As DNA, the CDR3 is TGTGCCAGCAGCTTAGGGTCGGCAGATACGCAGTATTTT.